A selection of T cell receptor beta chains follows, all from one sample in a study of blood T cell repertoires in COVID-19. The table came from immunoSEQ multiplex PCR; TCRdb's copy has only in-frame clones and leaves some out. The sample lists about 150,000 clones, around 83% occurring once. Sequences were obtained from peripheral blood. Receptors were obtained from a human donor with acute or convalescent COVID-19. The donor label of this sample is uncertain. The CDR3 runs from the conserved cysteine through the conserved F or W. The D gene is left open where the match is weak. Clone sizes are given selectively: once, few, many, or a class where the clone is expanded.

19	-	TRBJ2-2	TRBV4-3	TRBD2	TGCGCCAGCAGCCAAGGCACTCCGGGACTAGCGGGAGGGGCCGGGGAGCTGTTTTTT	CASSQGTPGLAGGAGELFF
15	-	TRBJ2-5	TRBV30	-	TGTGCCTGGAGTGTACCGCAGGGGTTCCAAGAGACCCAGTACTTC	CAWSVPQGFQETQYF
11	-	TRBJ1-1	TRBV20-1	-	TGCAGTGCCTTAAAACAGGGTGAAGCTTTCTTT	CSALKQGEAFF
16	-	TRBJ2-7	TRBV10-3	TRBD2	TGTGCCATCAGTGAGTCGAGGTCTAGCGGGACCTACGAGCAGTACTTC	CAISESRSSGTYEQYF
19	-	TRBJ1-5	TRBV6-2/TRBV6-3	-	TGTGCCAGCAGTCTCCTGAGGGTGAAGGCCGTTAATAGCAATCAGCCCCAGCATTTT	CASSLLRVKAVNSNQPQHF
16	once	TRBJ1-3	TRBV3-1/TRBV3-2	-	TGTGCCAGCAGCCAAGAATGGTCGGGACTTGGAAACACCATATATTTT	CASSQEWSGLGNTIYF
15	once	TRBJ2-1	TRBV2	TRBD2	TGTGCCAGCAGTGCTGGGATTCTAGCGGCCAATGAGCAGTTCTTC	CASSAGILAANEQFF
15	-	TRBJ1-1	TRBV4-1	TRBD1	TGCGCCAGCAGCGGTACCGGGACAGTGAACACTGAAGCTTTCTTT	CASSGTGTVNTEAFF
14	-	TRBJ2-2	TRBV6-6	TRBD2	TGTGCCAGCAACCCGGGGGGGTTTCCCGGGGAGCTGTTTTTT	CASNPGGFPGELFF
17	-	TRBJ1-2	TRBV7-2	TRBD1	TGTGCCAGCAGCTCCCCAATTAACAGGGGGACGAACTATGGCTACACCTTC	CASSSPINRGTNYGYTF
14	-	TRBJ1-6	TRBV28	-	TGTGCCAGCAGCGGACAGTACTATAATTCACCCCTCCACTTT	CASSGQYYNSPLHF
15	-	TRBJ1-2	TRBV6-5	-	TGTGCCAGCGGTAAGGGGGACCGCCAAGAGTATGGCTACACCTTC	CASGKGDRQEYGYTF
13	-	TRBJ2-1	TRBV7-2	-	TGTGCCAGCAGCCCCCAGGGTCCAAATGAGCAGTTCTTC	CASSPQGPNEQFF
16	-	TRBJ2-1	TRBV5-8	TRBD1	TGTGCCAGCAGCGCTTCCGGGACAGGGTTCAGTTTTCGGCAGTTCTTC	CASSASGTGFSFRQFF